Below, 32 T cell receptor beta chains from the same sample are listed, as sequenced in a study of cytomegalovirus exposure and HLA in healthy donors. PCR involved 60 Vbeta and 13 Jbeta primers. Method: immunoSEQ multiplex PCR; TCRdb's copy keeps in-frame clones and lacks some. The table lists under 250,000 clones, more than 75% of them singletons. Sequenced: PBMCs. The receptors come from a human donor in good health.

This chain links TRBV29-1 with TRBJ2-6; 9 positions match TRBD1. Germline V gene sequence: CDR1 SQVTM, CDR2 ANQGSEA. J gave up 0 bases and V 0 bases, and 9 bases lay outside the gene matches. The CDR3 totals 19 residues. The CDR3 sequence: CSVEEFPGQGRSGANVLTF. Here the CDR3 DNA reads TGCAGCGTTGAAGAATTTCCGGGACAGGGTCGCTCTGGGGCCAACGTCCTGACTTTC.

The CDR3 region is CASSVGTGSYEQYF. CDR3 coding DNA: TGTGCCAGCAGTGTCGGGACAGGCTCCTACGAGCAGTACTTC. The chain couples TRBV7-9 to TRBJ2-5, with 8 nucleotides matching TRBD1. The J call may be faulty, since TRBJ2-7 better matches the DNA end. The germline V gene has CDR1 SEHNR and CDR2 FQNEAQ (reference sequence). There are 14 residues in the CDR3.

The chain couples TRBV9 to TRBJ2-7; 11 bases align to TRBD2. CDR3 size: 16 residues. With V trimmed by 0 bases and J by 3 bases, 5 bases remained unmatched. The germline V gene has CDR1 SGDLS and CDR2 YYNGEE. The DNA for the CDR3 is TGTGCCAGCAGCGTAGCGGGGGGGACTAGCGGCTACGAGCAGTACTTC. Amino acid sequence: CASSVAGGTSGYEQYF.

The chain recombines TRBV5-4 with TRBJ1-4; no clear D. V was trimmed by 1 base and J by 3 bases, leaving 7 bases between them. The CDR3 has 14 residues. Germline V lookup: CDR1 SGHNT, CDR2 YYREEE (reference sequence). CDR3 protein: CASSLYGPNEKLFF. CDR3 coding DNA: TGTGCCAGCAGCTTGTATGGGCCTAATGAAAAACTGTTTTTT. The whole variable domain, remainder taken from reference TRBV5-4 and TRBJ1-4, is ETGVTQSPTHLIKTRGQQVTLRCSSQSGHNTVSWYQQALGQGPQFIFQYYREEENGRGNFPPRFSGLQFPNYSSELNVNALELDDSALYLCASSLYGPNEKLFFGSGTQLSVL.

J is TRBJ2-1 and V is TRBV29-1; 9 bases line up with TRBD2. This CDR3 is 13 amino acids long. The germline gives CDR1 SQVTM, CDR2 ANQGSEA. V shed 5 bases, J shed 8 bases, and the junction held 7 bases outside the gene matches. The CDR3 nucleotides read TGCAGCGTTCATAGCGGGAGTTGGGATGAGCAGTTCTTC. Amino acids: CSVHSGSWDEQFF.

The gene calls are TRBV7-8 and TRBJ1-1; D is undetermined. The germline V gene encodes CDR1 SGHVS and CDR2 FQNEAQ. This CDR3 is 16 amino acids long. V lost 5 bases and J 1 base, leaving 17 bases between the germline ends. CDR3 sequence reads: CASSPVRFRGNTEAFF. CDR3 in DNA: TGTGCCAGCAGCCCCGTTCGGTTTCGGGGGAACACTGAAGCTTTCTTT.

A remark on this clone: The junction and the germline gene differ at one end; a read error may be behind it. The chain carries TRBV7-9 and TRBJ1-1, with D perhaps matching TRBD1 (5 bases). The CDR3 contains 15 residues. Germline CDR1 reads SEHNR; CDR2 reads FQNEAQ (reference sequence). The CDR3 sequence is CSSIPWGSSSTEAFF. The CDR3 bases are TGTTCCAGCATCCCATGGGGCAGCTCATCAACTGAAGCTTTCTTT.

The rearrangement uses TRBV6-5 and TRBJ2-2; D is possibly TRBD2 (6 bases). V was clipped by 6 bases and J by 2 bases, with 13 bases between them. Germline V gene data show CDR1 as MNHEY and CDR2 as SVGAGI. The CDR3 spans 15 residues. In DNA form, the CDR3 reads TGTGCCAGCAGCCTCGCGACTAGTAACACCGGGGAGCTGTTTTTT. It is translated as CASSLATSNTGELFF.

This chain uses TRBV7-8 with TRBJ2-3; D is perhaps TRBD1 (6 bases). The V end was cut by 6 bases, the J end by 2 bases, with 12 bases between. This CDR3 contains 14 residues. Germline CDR1 reads SGHVS; CDR2 reads FQNEAQ. CDR3 nucleotides: TGTGCCAGCAGACCAACAGGGACCACAGATACGCAGTATTTT. Translation: CASRPTGTTDTQYF.

Only one count was recorded for this clone. The rearrangement joins TRBV19 to TRBJ2-3, with D maybe TRBD2 (6 bases). This CDR3 region has 16 residues. Germline CDR1 is LNHDA and CDR2 is SQIVND (reference sequence). V was shortened by 5 bases and J by 0 bases, with 15 bases between the two germline ends. The CDR3 is CASSPRLVASTDTQYF. CDR3 DNA sequence: TGTGCCAGTAGTCCTAGACTAGTCGCTAGCACAGATACGCAGTATTTT.

The chain employs TRBV5-1 and TRBJ2-2, with D possibly being TRBD2 (6 bases). Germline V gene data show CDR1 as SGHRS and CDR2 as YFSETQ. This CDR3 region has 16 residues. V was cut by 0 bases and J by 1 base, with 10 bases left in between. The CDR3 loop is CASSLDGSGNTGELFF. CDR3 bases: TGCGCCAGCAGCTTGGATGGTAGCGGGAACACCGGGGAGCTGTTTTTT.

The chain is built from TRBV6-1 and TRBJ1-4; 8 bases align to TRBD1. Trimming cost V 4 bases and J 6 bases; bases outside gene matches: 7. The CDR3 spans 15 residues. Germline CDR1 is MNHNS and CDR2 is SASEGT. The CDR3 nucleotides are TGTGCCAGCAGTGCGCAGGGGGCGGGTGATGAAAAACTGTTTTTT. Translating it yields CASSAQGAGDEKLFF.

The chain employs TRBV18 and TRBJ2-2; tentative D call: TRBD2 (6 bases). Trimming stripped 3 bases from V and 3 bases from J, with 11 bases between. This CDR3 is built from 15 residues. Looked up from germline, CDR1 is KGHSH and CDR2 is LQKENI. The CDR3 sequence is CASSPSGLHTGELFF. The CDR3 bases are TGTGCCAGCTCACCTTCGGGACTCCACACCGGGGAGCTGTTTTTT.

This clone was seen once. CDR3 sequence: CAWRAGGPDEQYF. The CDR3, as DNA: TGTGCCTGGAGGGCGGGAGGGCCAGACGAGCAGTACTTC. This chain links TRBV30 with TRBJ2-5, with 9 nucleotides matching TRBD2. The J call may be in error: the DNA end matches TRBJ2-7 better. The CDR3 is made up of 13 amino acids. Germline values: CDR1 GTSNPN, CDR2 SVGIG (reference sequence).

The chain uses TRBV6-1 and TRBJ2-5; D might be TRBD2 (6 bases). CDR1 and CDR2 (germline): MNHNS, SASEGT. The CDR3 loop spans 12 amino acids. V dropped 8 bases and J dropped 2 bases, with 9 bases sitting between them. Here the CDR3 DNA reads TGTGCCAGCCAAAGCGGGCAAGAGACCCAGTACTTC. This translates into CASQSGQETQYF.

V gene TRBV6-1 combines with J gene TRBJ2-3, with D perhaps TRBD2 (7 bases). The CDR3 runs 16 residues. Between the trimmed V and J ends, which lost 0 bases and 4 bases, there was a span of 14 bases. The germline gives CDR1 MNHNS, CDR2 SASEGT. CDR3 sequence: CASSEAPPGGPDTQYF. CDR3 DNA sequence: TGTGCCAGCAGTGAAGCCCCCCCGGGGGGCCCAGATACGCAGTATTTT.

This rearrangement joins TRBV7-9 to TRBJ2-7; TRBD2 might be the D (5 bases). With 5 bases removed from V and 5 bases from J, the gap between germline ends came to 13 bases. CDR1 SEHNR and CDR2 FQNEAQ come from the germline V gene (reference sequence). This CDR3 has 13 residues. CDR3 nucleotides: TGTGCCAGCAGCAGAGGGTTTACGGACGAGCAGTACTTC. It specifies CASSRGFTDEQYF.

The chain employs TRBV6-5 and TRBJ2-7, with 10 bases matching TRBD1. CDR1 is MNHEY, CDR2 SVGAGI, per germline. The CDR3 covers 14 residues. V shed 6 bases, J shed 3 bases, and the junction held 5 bases outside the gene matches. This CDR3 is CASRGGQGGYEQYF. CDR3 sequence (DNA): TGTGCCAGCAGGGGTGGACAGGGGGGCTACGAGCAGTACTTC.

The chain carries TRBV11-2 and TRBJ2-3; the D gene is possibly TRBD2 (6 bases). Trimming took 6 bases from V and 6 from J, leaving 13 bases between them. CDR1 is SGHAT and CDR2 is FQNNGV in the germline V gene. The CDR3 sequence is 13 residues long. CDR3 in DNA: TGTGCCAGCAGGTTGGAGGGGCCGGATACGCAGTATTTT. Translation: CASRLEGPDTQYF.

This clone was observed once. This rearrangement joins TRBV7-9 to TRBJ1-2, with D perhaps TRBD1 (5 bases). CDR1 is SEHNR, CDR2 FQNEAQ, per germline (reference sequence). V gave up 4 bases and J gave up 8 bases, with 14 bases separating them. The CDR3 has 13 residues. The CDR3 region is CASSSLQGQGYTF. CDR3 bases: TGTGCCAGCAGCTCCCTTCAGGGTCAGGGCTACACCTTC.

V usage is TRBV29-1 and J usage is TRBJ2-7, with D possibly matching TRBD1 (5 bases). Looked up from germline, CDR1 is SQVTM and CDR2 is ANQGSEA. Trimming removed 4 bases from V and 6 bases from J, with 13 bases in between. This CDR3 has 12 amino acids. This CDR3 reads CSVGVQGAEQYF. DNA of the CDR3: TGCAGCGTTGGGGTTCAGGGTGCCGAGCAGTACTTC.

The chain couples TRBV13 to TRBJ2-7; D is perhaps TRBD2 (5 bases). V lost 6 bases and J 1 base, leaving 13 bases between the germline ends. CDR1 is PRHDT, CDR2 FYEKMQ, per germline (reference sequence). CDR3 length: 14 amino acids. CDR3 amino acids: CASRLRTGSYEQYF. The CDR3 bases are TGTGCCAGCAGACTAAGGACTGGGTCCTACGAGCAGTACTTC.

J is TRBJ1-6 and V is TRBV5-1; TRBD1 might be the D (5 bases). Germline lookup yields CDR1 SGHRS and CDR2 YFSETQ. Trimming removed 5 bases at V and 9 bases at J, with 21 bases between. The CDR3 is 16 amino acids. DNA of the CDR3: TGCGCCAGCAGTCCCTCGCTCCAGGGAAACAGTTCACCCCTCCACTTT. Translation: CASSPSLQGNSSPLHF. The whole variable domain, remainder taken from reference TRBV5-1 and TRBJ1-6, is KAGVTQTPRYLIKTRGQQVTLSCSPISGHRSVSWYQQTPGQGLQFLFEYFSETQRNKGNFPGRFSGRQFSNSRSEMNVSTLELGDSALYLCASSPSLQGNSSPLHFGNGTRLTVT.

The chain is built from TRBV6-5 and TRBJ1-5; possibly TRBD1 for D (5 bases). V was clipped by 5 bases and J by 5 bases, with 13 bases between them. This CDR3 region has 14 residues. Germline loops: CDR1 MNHEY, CDR2 SVGAGI. CDR3 sequence reads: CASSPSDSYQPQHF. CDR3 in DNA: TGTGCCAGCAGTCCCTCTGACAGTTATCAGCCCCAGCATTTT.

The V gene is TRBV5-4, the J gene TRBJ1-5, with 8 bases matching TRBD1. Germline V gene data show CDR1 as SGHNT and CDR2 as YYREEE (reference sequence). J lost 4 bases, V lost 3 bases, and 3 bases had no gene match. The CDR3 has 14 residues. CDR3 bases: TGTGCCAGCAGCTCGGACAGGGATAATCAGCCCCAGCATTTT. The encoded protein is CASSSDRDNQPQHF.

This clone was counted a few times. This chain connects TRBV28 to TRBJ2-3, with TRBD2 matching 7 bases. CDR1 and CDR2 (germline): MDHEN, SYDVKM. This CDR3 spans 15 amino acids. The junction had 10 bases not matched to a gene; V was cut back by 7 bases and J by 3 bases. Here the CDR3 reads CASTPGGSGTDTQYF. The DNA for the CDR3 is TGTGCCAGCACCCCGGGCGGGAGCGGGACAGATACGCAGTATTTT.

The genes are TRBV13 and TRBJ2-5; 10 bases map to TRBD2. The DNA end favors TRBJ2-7, so the J call may be wrong. Germline-derived CDR1 and CDR2 are PRHDT and FYEKMQ (reference sequence). CDR3 size: 15 residues. This CDR3 is CASSSPGLATYEQYF. For the CDR3, the DNA is TGTGCCAGCAGTTCTCCGGGACTAGCGACCTACGAGCAGTACTTC.

This chain uses TRBV2 with TRBJ2-7; no definite D call. Per germline, CDR1 SNHLY and CDR2 FYNNEI. Trimming removed 6 bases at V and 6 bases at J, with 12 bases between. This CDR3 comprises 12 residues. CDR3 in amino acids: CASRYDSAEQYF. CDR3 in DNA: TGTGCCAGCAGGTATGACTCTGCCGAGCAGTACTTC.

V gene TRBV7-3 combines with J gene TRBJ1-1, with D unclear. The germline V gene has CDR1 SGHTA and CDR2 FQGTGA. With 3 bases removed from V and 3 bases from J, the gap between germline ends came to 14 bases. The CDR3 is 15 residues long. The CDR3 protein is CASSLEGSEDTEAFF. For the CDR3, the DNA is TGTGCCAGCAGCTTGGAAGGGAGCGAGGACACTGAAGCTTTCTTT.

The J gene is TRBJ1-2, the V gene TRBV4-1; D possibly corresponds to TRBD1 (6 bases). The CDR3 consists of 14 residues. CDR1 is MGHRA, CDR2 YSYEKL, per germline. V was shortened by 8 bases and J by 4 bases, with 17 bases between the two germline ends. CDR3 amino acids: CASGETGLGYGYTF. The CDR3 coding sequence is TGCGCCAGCGGAGAGACAGGCCTTGGCTATGGCTACACCTTC.

The rearrangement joins TRBV6-1 to TRBJ1-1, with D tentatively TRBD1 (6 bases). The CDR3 is made up of 14 amino acids. V lost 8 bases and J 3 bases, leaving 16 bases between the germline ends. Germline CDR1 MNHNS, CDR2 SASEGT. CDR3 protein: CASWRGGLDTEAFF. In DNA, the CDR3 is TGTGCCAGCTGGAGGGGGGGTCTCGACACTGAAGCTTTCTTT.

This sequence joins TRBV19 and TRBJ1-1; D remains unclear. The CDR3 extends over 15 amino acids. Trimming stripped 3 bases from V and 0 bases from J, with 11 bases between. Germline-derived CDR1 and CDR2 are LNHDA and SQIVND (reference sequence). CDR3 sequence: CASSMYAGMNTEAFF. CDR3 in DNA: TGTGCCAGTAGTATGTATGCAGGAATGAACACTGAAGCTTTCTTT.